A selection of T cell receptor beta chains follows, all from one sample in a study of OX40 agonist ivuxolimab in advanced cancers. The protocol was immunoSEQ multiplex PCR, while the TCRdb copy is restricted to in-frame clones and leaves out a portion. This table has around 14,000 clones, more than 65% appearing once. The source material was CD4+ or CD8+ T cells sorted from blood, sampled in a trial of the OX40 agonist ivuxolimab. The receptors stem from an adult with an advanced solid tumor such as melanoma, head and neck, liver or kidney cancer. The CDR3 runs from the conserved cysteine through the conserved F or W. D genes are given only for firm matches. Clone size appears in some rows only: once, few, many, or a class for an expanded clone.

v_gene	abundance	j_gene	d_gene	CDR3nt	CDR3aa
TRBV7-9	few	TRBJ2-3	.	TGTGCCAGCAGCTCTAGAGGACTACCCTCCGGGGATACGCAGTATTTT	CASSSRGLPSGDTQYF
TRBV19	.	TRBJ2-1	TRBD2	TGTGCCAGTAGTATCGGTCGGGGGGTAGAGCAGTTCTTC	CASSIGRGVEQFF
TRBV19	.	TRBJ2-2	TRBD1	TGTGCCAGTAGTCCTCAAGGACAGGGGATGAACACCGGGGAGCTGTTTTTT	CASSPQGQGMNTGELFF
TRBV27	.	TRBJ2-7	.	TGTGCCAGCAGTCCACCGCCCGGGTACGAGCAGTACTTC	CASSPPPGYEQYF
TRBV18	.	TRBJ2-5	.	TGTGCCAGCTCGTACAAACAAGAGACCCAGTACTTC	CASSYKQETQYF
TRBV6-1	.	TRBJ2-1	.	TGTGCCAGCAGTGAAGCGCTAGGGGAAGTTAGCTCCTACAATGAGCAGTTCTTC	CASSEALGEVSSYNEQFF
TRBV7-9	once	TRBJ2-5	.	TGTGCCAGCAGCCAGGATATCAAAGAGACCCAGTACTTC	CASSQDIKETQYF
TRBV5-6	.	TRBJ2-1	.	TGTGCCAGCAGGCCCCGTGGCTTACTATCTTACAATGAGCAGTTCTTC	CASRPRGLLSYNEQFF
TRBV29-1	few	TRBJ2-3	.	TGCAGCGTTACCGGGACTAGCACAGATACGCAGTATTTT	CSVTGTSTDTQYF
TRBV5-6	.	TRBJ1-2	TRBD1	TGTGCCAGCAGCTGGGACAGCCAATCGGACTATGGCTACACCTTC	CASSWDSQSDYGYTF
TRBV5-5	.	TRBJ1-2	.	TGTGCCAGCAGCTTCAGTAACTATGGCTACACCTTC	CASSFSNYGYTF
TRBV29-1	.	TRBJ1-1	.	TGCAGCGTGGATTGGGGCAGTGAAGCTTTCTTT	CSVDWGSEAFF
TRBV10-2	.	TRBJ2-1	.	TGCGCCAGCAGTGTGGCGGGACCCCGGGGTGAGCAGTTCTTC	CASSVAGPRGEQFF
TRBV7-8	.	TRBJ2-1	.	TGTGCCAGCAGTTTAGGGGCGACCTACAATGAGCAGTTCTTC	CASSLGATYNEQFF
TRBV14	.	TRBJ2-3	.	TGTGCCAGCAGCCAAGATTACGGGGACGGGGGCACAGATACGCAGTATTTT	CASSQDYGDGGTDTQYF
TRBV7-3	.	TRBJ2-3	.	TGTGCCAGCAGCCCTGGGCACACAGATACGCAGTATTTT	CASSPGHTDTQYF
TRBV5-1	.	TRBJ2-7	TRBD2	TGCGCCAGCGGGTCCCTAGCGGGATCCTACGAGCAGTACTTC	CASGSLAGSYEQYF
TRBV29-1	.	TRBJ2-3	.	TGCAGCGGACTGGCGGCCACAGATACGCAGTATTTT	CSGLAATDTQYF
TRBV5-6	.	TRBJ1-2	.	TGTGCCAGCAGCTTAGGCCGGGCTAGGGCTAACTATGGCTACACCTTC	CASSLGRARANYGYTF
TRBV23-1	.	TRBJ1-1	.	TGCGCCAGCAGTCAAAGGGCTATCGGGGGATTAAGGACTGAAGCTTTCTTT	CASSQRAIGGLRTEAFF